The rows below give T cell receptor beta chains drawn from one sample of a study of cytomegalovirus exposure and HLA in healthy donors. Only in-frame clones appear in the TCRdb table, and some are missing; sequencing was by immunoSEQ multiplex PCR. Of over 110,000 clones in the sample, 70% to 85% were seen once. Sample: PBMCs. The receptor set was obtained from a male donor in good health and CMV-seronegative. Both conserved end residues are part of each CDR3.

V gene	J gene	CDR3 protein
TRBV5-6	TRBJ2-7	CASSLGQSYEQYF
TRBV9	TRBJ2-2	CASSIRTSAPNTGELFF
TRBV7-9	TRBJ2-1	CASSSGRTSGYNEQFF
TRBV7-9	TRBJ2-7	CSSSPRVVGSYEQYF
TRBV7-9	TRBJ2-5	CASSLLRVSGRGETQYF
TRBV9	TRBJ2-1	CASSVEAGYNEQFF
TRBV6-5	TRBJ2-1	CASRRVNEQFF
TRBV6-1	TRBJ2-1	CASGGLAGMDEQFF
TRBV10-3	TRBJ1-1	CAISDQGNTEAFF
TRBV14	TRBJ2-1	CASSQDGLAGGPWNEQFF
TRBV27	TRBJ1-2	CASSWSGLSYGYTF
TRBV5-1	TRBJ2-7	CASSLPTGLGTTEQYF
TRBV19	TRBJ2-7	CASREWGRSGTYEQYF
TRBV7-3	TRBJ2-2	CASSFRPTIGAGELFF
TRBV28	TRBJ2-7	CASSDREVNRLIAYEQYF
TRBV13	TRBJ2-7	CASSLAGDYEQYF
TRBV2	TRBJ2-1	CASRPRDRAGNEQFF
TRBV27	TRBJ2-7	CASSLYSGGEQYF
TRBV7-9	TRBJ2-7	CASSLAQGSMLDEQYF
TRBV7-8	TRBJ1-5	CASSQSSQGSQPQHF
TRBV27	TRBJ1-1	CASSLSAGMRGTEAFF
TRBV4-3	TRBJ2-7	CASSQGREGFYEQYF
TRBV7-9	TRBJ2-4	CASSRFLALRGNIQYF
TRBV6-1	TRBJ2-7	CASSEITVPTQSF
TRBV5-1	TRBJ1-2	CASSLGVTREVGYTF
TRBV12-5	TRBJ2-4	CASGLRLAGAPKNIQYF
TRBV9	TRBJ2-7	CASSAGDSAYEQYF
TRBV7-2	TRBJ2-3	CASSLVAGAGDTQYF
TRBV6-5	TRBJ2-1	CASSRRVPHEQFF
TRBV14	TRBJ2-1	CASSPGLDNEQFF